The entry below gives a single T cell receptor (beta chain) sequence along with its context. Which antigen it targets is not known. Base qualities were left out, and no much larger clone turns up one base away. The record originates from a study of shared clonotypes between healthy human individuals (dated by TCRdb to the early 2020s). Study-level background: A few men and a couple of women, aged 18 to 49 years, made up the cohort. Blood TCR repertoires of a handful of healthy adults were deeply sequenced to estimate repertoire size and the extent of clonotype sharing between individuals. Different laboratories and diverse techniques were used to prepare libraries and sequence TCR repertoires, to increase sequencing depth and limit assay-specific biases. Between about 0.9 and 9 billion PBMCs per donor were obtained by leukapheresis.

In the germline V gene, CDR1 corresponds to SGHRS and CDR2 to YFSETQ. The CDR3, from cysteine to phenylalanine, totals 15 residues. Here the CDR3 DNA is all that survives: 45 bases in frame from base 1. Trimming costs V 4 bases and J 1 base, and their ends lie 14 bases apart. Results the study describes overall, beyond this receptor: Based on pairwise subsampling, the degree of clonotype sharing among donors was expected to be affected by sequencing depth. The genetic and exposure-history diversity represented was limited by the small number of donors. Sampling was restricted to blood, and TCR repertoires in tissue are likely to differ from TCR repertoires in blood.

The donors were healthy, HIV-negative adults with no recently reported acute infections or vaccinations. Only Caucasian adults living in Nashville, Tennessee, USA were represented among the donors. For unsorted samples, tens of millions of PBMCs were counted and genomic DNA was extracted with the QIAamp DNA Blood Mini kit. Blood was obtained by leukapheresis, after which PBMCs were separated by Ficoll-Histopaque density gradient centrifugation and cryopreserved in liquid nitrogen vapor phase. Using the deep immunoSEQ assay, multiplex PCR amplified TCR CDR3 regions from genomic DNA. Genomic DNA extracted from each cell subset was distributed evenly over all wells of several immunoSEQ 96-well plates, and each plate served as one replicate. For unsorted PBMC, each replicate PCR was loaded with approximately 330 ng genomic DNA, equivalent to roughly 31,000 T cell genomes. Ten immunoSEQ deep assay plates were used to sequence the unsorted PBMC genomic DNA. Purified libraries were measured with a Qubit 3.0 fluorometer, size-checked on a Bioanalyzer 2100, and measured again with the KAPA Library Quantification kit. Each immunoSEQ 96-well plate was sequenced on its own single-read 150-cycle Illumina NextSeq 550 flow cell. The authors' analysis ran thus. Because only junctional sequences without quality scores were contained in the immunoSEQ output, filtering matching that applied to full-length reads could not be performed. To assign V/J genes and CDR3, sequences were annotated against IMGT germline references using PyIR, a Python wrapper for IgBLAST v1.9. Reads were removed for weak V/J assignments (E-value above 1e-6), missing CDR3, stop codons, out-of-frame junctions, or ambiguous translated residues. V3J clonotypes were defined as sequences sharing the same inferred V gene, J gene, and CDR3 amino acid sequence. To compute the percentage overlap between repertoires, the number of shared unique clonotypes was divided by the size of the smaller repertoire. Richness of each repertoire was evaluated using RTK rarefaction, the Chao1 estimator, and Recon v2.1 estimates of unobserved clonotypes. TCRdb took this table from immuneACCESS and kept in-frame rearrangements with V and J called. Such tables lack part of the clones; where checked against another copy, unresolved V genes explain under half of the gap, and the rest is unexplained. The V and J calls and clone size come from that table; D and trimming were worked out from the DNA. The sample includes approximately 500,000 clones, with approximately 82% observed a single time. The ten largest clones take up around 12% of the sample.

Material: PBMCs. This receptor was obtained from a woman between 35 and 50 years old in good health. Some clones in this sample may be carry-over from other donors' samples. This chain is built from TRBV5-1 and TRBJ2-5; matching of 6 bases hints at TRBD2 as the D gene. The bases read TGCGCCAGCAGCCCCTCGGGACTGACCCAAGAGACCCAGTACTTC. Its amino acids are CASSPSGLTQETQYF.